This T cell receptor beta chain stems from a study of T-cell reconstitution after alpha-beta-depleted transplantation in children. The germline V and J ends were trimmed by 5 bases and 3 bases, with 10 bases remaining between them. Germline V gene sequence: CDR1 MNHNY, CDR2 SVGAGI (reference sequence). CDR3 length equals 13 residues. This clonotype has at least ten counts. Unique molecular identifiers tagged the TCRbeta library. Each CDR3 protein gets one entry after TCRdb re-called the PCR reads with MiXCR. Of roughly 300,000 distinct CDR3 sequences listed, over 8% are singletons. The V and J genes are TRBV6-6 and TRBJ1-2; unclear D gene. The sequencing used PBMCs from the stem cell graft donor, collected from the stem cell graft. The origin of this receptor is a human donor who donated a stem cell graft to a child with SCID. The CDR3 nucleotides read TGTGCCAGCAGTCCCCAGAGGGACTATGGCTACACCTTC. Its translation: CASSPQRDYGYTF.